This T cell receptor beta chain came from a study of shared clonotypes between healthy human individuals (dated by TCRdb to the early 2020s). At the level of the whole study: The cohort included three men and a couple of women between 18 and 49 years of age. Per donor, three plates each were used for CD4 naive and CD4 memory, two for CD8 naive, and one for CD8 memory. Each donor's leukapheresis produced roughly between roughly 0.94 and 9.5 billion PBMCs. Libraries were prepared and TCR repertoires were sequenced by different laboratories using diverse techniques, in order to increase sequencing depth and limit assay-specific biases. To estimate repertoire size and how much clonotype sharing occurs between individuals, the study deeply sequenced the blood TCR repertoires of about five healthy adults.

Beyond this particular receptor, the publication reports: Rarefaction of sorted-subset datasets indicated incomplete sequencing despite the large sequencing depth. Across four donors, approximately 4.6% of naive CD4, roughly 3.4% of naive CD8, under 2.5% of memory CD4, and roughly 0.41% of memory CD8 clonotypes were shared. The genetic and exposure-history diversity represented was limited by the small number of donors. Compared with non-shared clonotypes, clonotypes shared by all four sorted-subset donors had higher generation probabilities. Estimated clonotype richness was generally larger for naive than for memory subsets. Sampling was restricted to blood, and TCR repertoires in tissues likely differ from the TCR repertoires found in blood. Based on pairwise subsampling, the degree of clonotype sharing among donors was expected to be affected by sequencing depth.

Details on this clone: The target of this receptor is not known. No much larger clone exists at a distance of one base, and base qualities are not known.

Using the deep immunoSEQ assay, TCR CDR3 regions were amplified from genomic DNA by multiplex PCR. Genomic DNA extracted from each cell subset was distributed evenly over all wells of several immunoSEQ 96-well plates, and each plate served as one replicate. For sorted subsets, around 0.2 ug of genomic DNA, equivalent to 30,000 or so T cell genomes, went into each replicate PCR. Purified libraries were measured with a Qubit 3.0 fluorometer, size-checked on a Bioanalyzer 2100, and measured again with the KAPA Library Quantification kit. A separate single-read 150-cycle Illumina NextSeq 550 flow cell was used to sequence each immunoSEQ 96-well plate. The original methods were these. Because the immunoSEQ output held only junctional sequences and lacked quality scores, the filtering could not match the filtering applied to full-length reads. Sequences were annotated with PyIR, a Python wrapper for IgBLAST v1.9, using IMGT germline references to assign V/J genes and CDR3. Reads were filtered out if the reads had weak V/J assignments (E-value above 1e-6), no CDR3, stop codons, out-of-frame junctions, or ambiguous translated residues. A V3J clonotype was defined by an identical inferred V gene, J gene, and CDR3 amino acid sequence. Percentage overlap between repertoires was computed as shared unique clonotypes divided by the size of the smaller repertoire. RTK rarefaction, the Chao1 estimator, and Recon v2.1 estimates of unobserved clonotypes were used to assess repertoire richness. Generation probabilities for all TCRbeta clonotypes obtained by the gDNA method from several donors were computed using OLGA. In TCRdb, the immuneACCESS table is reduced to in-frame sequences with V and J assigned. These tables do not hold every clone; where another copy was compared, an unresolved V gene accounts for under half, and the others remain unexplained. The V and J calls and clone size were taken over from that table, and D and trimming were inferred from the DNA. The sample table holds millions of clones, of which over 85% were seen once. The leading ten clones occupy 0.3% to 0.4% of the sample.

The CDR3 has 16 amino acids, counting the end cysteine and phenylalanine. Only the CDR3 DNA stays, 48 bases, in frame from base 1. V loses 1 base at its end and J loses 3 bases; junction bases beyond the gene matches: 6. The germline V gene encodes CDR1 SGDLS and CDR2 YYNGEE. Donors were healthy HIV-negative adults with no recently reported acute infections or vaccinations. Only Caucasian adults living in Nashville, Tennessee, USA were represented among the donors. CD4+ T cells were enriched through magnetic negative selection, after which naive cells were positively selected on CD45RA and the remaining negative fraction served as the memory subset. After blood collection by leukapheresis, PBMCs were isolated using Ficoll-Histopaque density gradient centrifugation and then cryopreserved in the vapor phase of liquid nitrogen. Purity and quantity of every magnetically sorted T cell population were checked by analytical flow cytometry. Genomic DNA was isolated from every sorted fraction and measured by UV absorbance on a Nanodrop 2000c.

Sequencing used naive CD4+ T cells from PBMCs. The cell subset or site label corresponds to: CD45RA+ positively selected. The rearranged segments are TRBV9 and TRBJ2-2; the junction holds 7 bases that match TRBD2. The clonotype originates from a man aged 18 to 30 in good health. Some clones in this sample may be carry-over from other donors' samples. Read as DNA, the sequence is TGTGCCAGCAGCGTATTTGGCGGGAGCGACACCGGGGAGCTGTTTTTT. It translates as CASSVFGGSDTGELFF. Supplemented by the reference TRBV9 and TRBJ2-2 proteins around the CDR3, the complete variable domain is DSGVTQTPKHLITATGQRVTLRCSPRSGDLSVYWYQQSLDQGLQFLIQYYNGEERAKGNILERFSAQQFPDLHSELNLSSLELGDSALYFCASSVFGGSDTGELFFGEGSRLTVL.